What follows is one T cell receptor (beta chain) and its context. The record originates from a study of blood T cell repertoires in COVID-19. Germline CDR1 is SGHDT and CDR2 is YYEEEE. Trimming at V came to 5 bases and at J to 0 bases, leaving 7 bases not matched to a gene. The CDR3 is 16 amino acids. Sequencing was performed with immunoSEQ multiplex PCR; in TCRdb, only in-frame clones are kept and a portion is missing. The repertoire has over 100,000 clones, roughly 90% of them found once; the top ten carry about 18%. This TCR came from a human donor with acute or convalescent COVID-19. The donor label of this sample is uncertain. The chain uses TRBV5-6 and TRBJ1-1, with 10 bases lining up with TRBD1. Sequencing was done on a sample of peripheral blood. The DNA for the CDR3 is TGTGCCAGCAGTGATCGGGACAGGGGCCTGAACACTGAAGCTTTCTTT. It yields the protein CASSDRDRGLNTEAFF.